Included here is one TCR beta chain sequence, with context. This entry is derived from a study of blood T cell repertoires in COVID-19. Study processing details: Reference gene primer amplification gave nucleated cell count estimates. Clones were sequenced by immunoSEQ multiplex PCR, and TCRdb holds only the in-frame ones, with some missing. V and J calls and clone size are copied from that table; D and trimming were computed from the DNA. Among over 200,000 clones listed, over 70% were seen once. Material: peripheral blood. The source of this sequence is a man between 40 and 49 years old with active or convalescent COVID-19.

CDR3 amino acids: CASSTDRVNTEAFF. CDR3 coding DNA: TGTGCCAGCTCAACCGACAGGGTGAACACTGAAGCTTTCTTT. J is TRBJ1-1 and V is TRBV18; 7 bases are shared with TRBD1. This CDR3 is built from 14 residues. V was pared by 5 bases and J by 0 bases, with 3 bases of the junction left unmatched. CDR1 is KGHSH and CDR2 is LQKENI in the germline V gene.